This T cell receptor beta chain was documented in a study of monozygotic twins with inflammatory bowel disease. Collection yielded roughly 2.6 ml of blood per donor. The CDR3 has 16 amino acids. The germline gives CDR1 SNHLY, CDR2 FYNNEI. Study observations and caveats: The authors found no support for a single strong IBD-associated signal or clonotype.

Notes on this clonotype: What it binds is unknown.

TCRdb processed the 5' RACE reads again and assigns one entry to each CDR3 protein, with no DNA. The table for this sample gives around 200,000 distinct CDR3 sequences. This sequence originates from a human donor with ulcerative colitis or Crohn's disease, or a healthy co-twin of an affected twin (not recorded which). The sample was blood. The gene calls are TRBV2 and TRBJ1-5. The CDR3 reads CASSERSGYSNQPQHF.